The 12 T cell receptor beta chains reported below all come from one sample, sequenced in a study of shared clonotypes between healthy human individuals. Naive CD8 cells, CD45RO-negative and positively selected for CCR7, excluded terminally differentiated effector memory CD45RA+ cells. Some clones are missing from TCRdb's copy, which holds only in-frame ones; the method was immunoSEQ multiplex PCR. Of roughly 2 million clones in the sample, about 95% were seen once. Sequencing used naive CD8+ T cells sorted from blood. The receptors originated from a man aged 18 to 29 in good health.

V gene TRBV6-5 combines with J gene TRBJ2-7, with TRBD1 as a possible D gene (5 bases). Germline V lookup: CDR1 MNHEY, CDR2 SVGAGI. The ends were cut back, 2 bases at V and 3 bases at J, with 8 bases in the middle. This CDR3 contains 13 residues. CDR3 DNA sequence: TGTGCCAGCAGTTACGGGGCTCACTACGAGCAGTACTTC. It is translated as CASSYGAHYEQYF.

V gene TRBV5-8 combines with J gene TRBJ2-5; D may be TRBD1 or TRBD2 (5 bases each). Germline lookup yields CDR1 SGHTS and CDR2 YDEGEE. V lost 3 bases and J lost 0, with 27 bases in between. CDR3 size: 20 residues. The CDR3 protein is CASSSPGGGHPVWYQETQYF. The CDR3 region has the DNA TGTGCCAGCAGCTCCCCGGGTGGGGGTCATCCCGTTTGGTACCAAGAGACCCAGTACTTC. Looking up the rest from reference TRBV5-8 and TRBJ2-5 gives the full variable domain: EAGVTQSPTHLIKTRGQQATLRCSPISGHTSVYWYQQALGLGLQFLLWYDEGEERNRGNFPPRFSGRQFPNYSSELNVNALELEDSALYLCASSSPGGGHPVWYQETQYFGPGTRLLVL.

The chain carries TRBV4-1 and TRBJ2-7; no clear D gene. The CDR3 has 13 residues. Looked up from germline, CDR1 is MGHRA and CDR2 is YSYEKL. The V gene lost 2 bases and the J gene lost 6 bases, with 11 bases spanning the gap. The CDR3 spells CASSQWVLGEQYF. The CDR3, as DNA: TGCGCCAGCAGCCAATGGGTACTTGGCGAGCAGTACTTC.

V is TRBV27 and J is TRBJ2-3; the D is unclear. The germline V gene encodes CDR1 MNHEY and CDR2 SMNVEV (reference sequence). V shed 6 bases and J shed 0 bases, with 16 bases lying between them. This CDR3 is built from 16 residues. CDR3 sequence (DNA): TGTGCCAGCAGAACAATTGACCGAACTAGCACAGATACGCAGTATTTT. It yields the protein CASRTIDRTSTDTQYF.

The rearrangement links TRBV7-9 to TRBJ2-3; the match to TRBD2 covers 12 bases. V dropped 1 base and J dropped 0; count of bases not matched to a gene: 5. The germline V gene encodes CDR1 SEHNR and CDR2 FQNEAQ (reference sequence). The CDR3 covers 18 residues. The CDR3, as DNA: TGTGCCAGCAGCTTAGGACTAGCGGGAGCGTTGAGCACAGATACGCAGTATTTT. Translation: CASSLGLAGALSTDTQYF.

On this clone itself: Different DNA sequences within this sample yield the same CDR3. The chain is built from TRBV27 and TRBJ2-3; unclear D gene. Trimming pared 1 base from V and 6 bases from J, leaving 5 bases between. The CDR3 has 12 residues. CDR1 MNHEY and CDR2 SMNVEV come from the germline V gene (reference sequence). The CDR3 region is CASSLFPDTQYF. CDR3 nucleotide sequence: TGTGCCAGCAGTTTATTCCCGGATACGCAGTATTTT.

The table lists this clone with a few counts. This sequence joins TRBV9 and TRBJ2-3, with 9 bases identical to TRBD2. The CDR3 totals 16 residues. Germline lookup yields CDR1 SGDLS and CDR2 YYNGEE. V was clipped by 0 bases and J by 0 bases; unmatched bases: 2. The CDR3 nucleotides read TGTGCCAGCAGCGTAGGGACTAGCGAGAGCACAGATACGCAGTATTTT. It codes for CASSVGTSESTDTQYF.

This chain uses TRBV7-9 with TRBJ1-1; D is unresolved. The CDR3 runs to 16 residues. Germline-derived CDR1 and CDR2 are SEHNR and FQNEAQ (reference sequence). Trimming removed 7 bases from V and 4 bases from J, with 22 bases in between. The CDR3 region has the DNA TGTGCCAGCAACCTCCCGTCGGACGGGTATATCACTGAAGCTTTCTTT. Its protein product is CASNLPSDGYITEAFF.

The sample holds a few counts of this clone. Distinct nucleotide sequences in the sample also encode this CDR3. The V call is TRBV9, the J call TRBJ1-1, with D tentatively TRBD1 (6 bases). CDR3 length: 13 amino acids. V gave up 2 bases and J gave up 5 bases, with 10 bases separating them. Germline V CDR1 and CDR2: SGDLS, YYNGEE. CDR3 nucleotide sequence: TGTGCCAGCAGCGTTTCAGGGGAGACTGAAGCTTTCTTT. Translation: CASSVSGETEAFF.

This sequence joins TRBV7-9 and TRBJ1-5; D remains ambiguous. Trimming took off 1 base at V and 7 bases at J, with 14 bases between the two ends. The germline CDR1 and CDR2 sequences are SEHNR and FQNEAQ (reference sequence). This CDR3 region has 15 residues. The DNA of the CDR3 is TGTGCCAGCAGCTTAGGAGAGGCCGAGTGGCAGCCCCAGCATTTT. It yields the protein CASSLGEAEWQPQHF. The full variable domain, rest sourced from reference TRBV7-9 and TRBJ1-5, is DTGVSQNPRHKITKRGQNVTFRCDPISEHNRLYWYRQTLGQGPEFLTYFQNEAQLEKSRLLSDRFSAERPKGSFSTLEIQRTEQGDSAMYLCASSLGEAEWQPQHFGDGTRLSIL.

The rearrangement joins TRBV27 to TRBJ2-7, with D hard to call. Germline V lookup: CDR1 MNHEY, CDR2 SMNVEV (reference sequence). The CDR3 length is 13 residues. Trimming took 0 bases from V and 4 from J, leaving 7 bases between them. The CDR3 reads CASSLSWLYEQYF. CDR3 nucleotide sequence: TGTGCCAGCAGTTTATCGTGGCTTTACGAGCAGTACTTC.

The chain couples TRBV5-4 to TRBJ1-2; D unresolved. Germline V gene data show CDR1 as SGHNT and CDR2 as YYREEE (reference sequence). V gave up 4 bases and J gave up 4 bases, with 29 bases separating them. This CDR3 spans 19 amino acids. The CDR3 loop reads CASSPSGSYALSGSYGYTF. The DNA for the CDR3 is TGTGCCAGCAGCCCTTCCGGGTCCTACGCCTTATCCGGCTCCTATGGCTACACCTTC.